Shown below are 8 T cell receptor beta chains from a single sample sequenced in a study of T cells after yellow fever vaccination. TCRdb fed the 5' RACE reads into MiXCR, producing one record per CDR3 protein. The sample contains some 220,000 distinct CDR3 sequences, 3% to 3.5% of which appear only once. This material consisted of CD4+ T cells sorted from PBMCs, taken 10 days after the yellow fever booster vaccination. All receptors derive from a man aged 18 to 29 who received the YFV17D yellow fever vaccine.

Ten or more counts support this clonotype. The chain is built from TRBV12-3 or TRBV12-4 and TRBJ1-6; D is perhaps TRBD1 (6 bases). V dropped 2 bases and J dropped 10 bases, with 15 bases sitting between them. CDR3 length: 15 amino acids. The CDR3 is CASSLSQGKGSPLHF. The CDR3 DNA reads TGTGCCAGCAGTTTAAGTCAGGGGAAGGGATCACCCCTCCACTTT.

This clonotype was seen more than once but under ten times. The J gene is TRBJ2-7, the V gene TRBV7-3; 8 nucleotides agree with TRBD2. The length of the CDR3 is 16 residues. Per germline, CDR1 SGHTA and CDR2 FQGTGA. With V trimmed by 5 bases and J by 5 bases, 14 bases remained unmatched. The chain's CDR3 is CASSNALPGRAHEQYV. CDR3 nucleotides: TGTGCCAGCAGCAACGCCCTCCCCGGGAGGGCCCACGAGCAGTACGTC.

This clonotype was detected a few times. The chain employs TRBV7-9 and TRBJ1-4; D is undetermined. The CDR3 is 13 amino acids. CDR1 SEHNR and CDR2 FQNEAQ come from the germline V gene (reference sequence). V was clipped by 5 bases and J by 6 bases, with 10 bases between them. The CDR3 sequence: CASSGVHHEKLFF. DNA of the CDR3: TGTGCCAGCAGCGGGGTACATCATGAAAAACTGTTTTTT. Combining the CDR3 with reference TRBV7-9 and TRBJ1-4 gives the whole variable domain DTGVSQNPRHKITKRGQNVTFRCDPISEHNRLYWYRQTLGQGPEFLTYFQNEAQLEKSRLLSDRFSAERPKGSFSTLEIQRTEQGDSAMYLCASSGVHHEKLFFGSGTQLSVL.

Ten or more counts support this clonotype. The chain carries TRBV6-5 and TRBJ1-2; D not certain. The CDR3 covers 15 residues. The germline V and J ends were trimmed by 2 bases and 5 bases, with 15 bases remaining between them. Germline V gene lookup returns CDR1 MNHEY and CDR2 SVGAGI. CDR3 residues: CASSYGGEARYGYTF. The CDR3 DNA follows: TGTGCCAGCAGTTACGGCGGGGAAGCGCGGTATGGCTACACCTTC.

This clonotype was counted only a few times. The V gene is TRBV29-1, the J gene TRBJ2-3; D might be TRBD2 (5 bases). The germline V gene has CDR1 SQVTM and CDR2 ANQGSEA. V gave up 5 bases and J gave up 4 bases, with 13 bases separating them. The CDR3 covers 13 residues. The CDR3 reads CSVPLDGADTQYF. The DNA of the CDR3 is TGCAGCGTTCCACTAGACGGAGCAGATACGCAGTATTTT.

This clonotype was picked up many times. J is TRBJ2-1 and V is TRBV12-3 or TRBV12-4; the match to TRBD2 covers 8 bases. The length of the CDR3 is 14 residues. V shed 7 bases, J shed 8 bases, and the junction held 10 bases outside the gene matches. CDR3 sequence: CASKPGGRRDEQFF. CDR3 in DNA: TGTGCCAGCAAACCGGGGGGGAGGCGTGATGAGCAGTTCTTC.

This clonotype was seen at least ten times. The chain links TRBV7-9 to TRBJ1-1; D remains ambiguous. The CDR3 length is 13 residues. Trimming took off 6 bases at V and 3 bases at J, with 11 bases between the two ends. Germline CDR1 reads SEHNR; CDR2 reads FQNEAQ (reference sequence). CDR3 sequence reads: CASRSHGDTEAFF. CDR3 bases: TGTGCCAGCAGGTCCCATGGGGACACTGAAGCTTTCTTT.

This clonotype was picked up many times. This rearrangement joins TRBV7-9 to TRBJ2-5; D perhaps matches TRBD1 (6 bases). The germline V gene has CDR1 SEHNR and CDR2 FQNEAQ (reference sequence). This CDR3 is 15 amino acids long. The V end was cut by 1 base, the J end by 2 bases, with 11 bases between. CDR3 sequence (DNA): TGTGCCAGCAGCTTAGGCAGGGGAGAGCAAGAGACCCAGTACTTC. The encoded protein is CASSLGRGEQETQYF.